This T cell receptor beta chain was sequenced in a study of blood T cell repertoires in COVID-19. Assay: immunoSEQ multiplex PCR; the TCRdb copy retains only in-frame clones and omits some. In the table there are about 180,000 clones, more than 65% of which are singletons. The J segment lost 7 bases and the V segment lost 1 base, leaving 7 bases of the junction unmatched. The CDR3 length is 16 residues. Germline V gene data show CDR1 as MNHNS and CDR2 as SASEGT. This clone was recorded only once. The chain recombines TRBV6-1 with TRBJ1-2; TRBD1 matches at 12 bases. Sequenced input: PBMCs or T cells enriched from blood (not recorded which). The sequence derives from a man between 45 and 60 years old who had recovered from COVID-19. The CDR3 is CASSEGGTGGSSGYTF. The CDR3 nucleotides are TGTGCCAGCAGTGAAGGTGGGACAGGGGGCAGCAGTGGCTACACCTTC.